The T cell receptor (beta chain) described here comes from a study of CD8+ T cells in alopecia areata. Study in general: In an open-label trial, patients got 5 to 10 mg tofacitinib twice daily. Scalp area affected, as a percentage, set the severity score of treated patients. Findings of the study overall: Tofacitinib significantly lowered scalp clonality and expanded CD8+ clones among the top 100.

As for this clone: Its antigen is not known. One end of the junction varies from germline; a read error may be responsible.

RNA was isolated and reverse transcribed to cDNA, the sequencing template. Produced via immunoSEQ multiplex PCR; TCRdb's table is partial and in-frame only. Counted here are 150,000 to 200,000 clones, around 51% occurring once; the ten biggest clones make up roughly a tenth. Germline CDR1 reads SSHAT; CDR2 reads FNYEAQ (reference sequence). This CDR3 is 15 amino acids long. Treatment noted: oral pan-JAK inhibitor, 5-10 mg twice daily. This chain connects TRBV7-7 to TRBJ2-1, with TRBD2 matching 9 bases. Material: CD8+ T cells sorted from blood, obtained around week 54, from a patient treated with tofacitinib. The TCR comes from a human donor with alopecia areata. The CDR3, as DNA: TGTGCTAGCAGCGCGCGGGGGGGCGGTTGGGATGAGCAGTTCTTC. Translating gives CASSARGGGWDEQFF.